The 8 T cell receptor beta chains below were found in one sample sequenced in a study of T cells in Graves' hyperthyroidism and ophthalmopathy (dated by TCRdb to between 2018 and 2020). Libraries came from multiplex PCR. TCRdb lists the instrument as Illumina HiSeq 2000. TCR beta CDR3 regions were amplified from RNA transcripts. A first-round RT-PCR of the TCR CDR3 used the HTBI primer set with the Qiagen OneStep RT-PCR kit. TCRdb trimmed the raw reads at Q25, called clones with MiXCR and kept productive beta chains. Every distinct CDR3 protein forms one entry, paired with its most common genes and DNA. This sample holds around 350,000 distinct CDR3 sequences; about 18% were observed only once. The leading ten clones occupy 3.5% to 4% of the sample. Sequenced material: blood. The receptors here all came from a woman aged 18-29 years with Graves' hyperthyroidism.

This clonotype came up many times. The CDR3 protein is CASSLQGTDTIYF. CDR3 bases: TGTGCCAGCAGCTTACAGGGGACAGACACCATATATTTT. The gene calls are TRBV7-3 and TRBJ1-3; 7 bases map to TRBD1. V lost 2 bases and J lost 8; bases outside the gene matches: 3. The CDR3 has 13 amino acids. Looked up from germline, CDR1 is SGHTA and CDR2 is FQGTGA. Drawing the rest from reference TRBV7-3 and TRBJ1-3, the complete variable domain is GAGVSQTPSNKVTEKGKYVELRCDPISGHTALYWYRQSLGQGPEFLIYFQGTGAADDSGLPNDRFFAVRPEGSVSTLKIQRTERGDSAVYLCASSLQGTDTIYFGEGSWLTVV.

Ten or more counts support this clonotype. The rearrangement links TRBV6-5 to TRBJ2-6; D not certain. Germline loops: CDR1 MNHEY, CDR2 SVGAGI. The CDR3 consists of 15 residues. Trimming shortened V by 0 bases and J by 4 bases, and 7 bases separated the two germline ends. CDR3 nucleotides: TGTGCCAGCAGTTACTCGGTTTCCGGGGCCAACGTCCTGACTTTC. The encoded protein is CASSYSVSGANVLTF.

At least ten counts were recorded for this clonotype. The genes are TRBV5-6 and TRBJ1-1; D remains unclear. With 3 bases removed from V and 0 bases from J, the gap between germline ends came to 12 bases. There are 15 residues in the CDR3. Germline values: CDR1 SGHDT, CDR2 YYEEEE. CDR3 loop: CASSSLSRMNTEAFF. CDR3 DNA sequence: TGTGCCAGCAGCTCATTGAGTAGGATGAACACTGAAGCTTTCTTT.

There are many counts of this clonotype. The chain combines TRBV27 with TRBJ1-5; D remains ambiguous. Trimming shortened V by 6 bases and J by 0 bases, and 9 bases separated the two germline ends. The CDR3 length is 14 residues. Germline V gives CDR1 MNHEY, CDR2 SMNVEV (reference sequence). The chain's CDR3 is CASRPWGSNQPQHF. The CDR3 DNA reads as TGTGCCAGCAGACCTTGGGGTAGCAATCAGCCCCAGCATTTT.

In its sample, this clonotype was seen many times. V and J are TRBV10-2 and TRBJ1-1, with 8 nucleotides matching TRBD1. The CDR3 is 17 residues long. V gave up 0 bases and J gave up 3 bases; unmatched junction bases: 9. CDR1 is WSHSY, CDR2 SAAADI, per germline. CDR3 nucleotides: TGCGCCAGCAGTGAGTCGAGGCAGGGGGCTAAGGACACTGAAGCTTTCTTT. Translated: CASSESRQGAKDTEAFF.

This clonotype was seen repeatedly, ten times or more. J is TRBJ1-1 and V is TRBV29-1; possible D gene TRBD1, 6 bases. This CDR3 is 12 amino acids long. V was clipped by 3 bases and J by 3 bases, with 8 bases between them. From germline, CDR1 is SQVTM and CDR2 ANQGSEA. The CDR3 loop is CSVDAGDTEAFF. The CDR3 nucleotides are TGCAGCGTTGATGCAGGGGACACTGAAGCTTTCTTT.

This clonotype was observed at least ten times. The rearrangement links TRBV27 to TRBJ1-1; weak D call: TRBD1 (5 bases). Germline CDR1 MNHEY, CDR2 SMNVEV (reference sequence). V was cut by 3 bases and J by 5 bases, with 13 bases left in between. The CDR3 runs to 14 residues. As DNA, the CDR3 is TGTGCCAGCAGTTTTTCGGGGGGTGGGACTGAAGCTTTCTTT. Encoded protein: CASSFSGGGTEAFF.

This clonotype was picked up many times. The V call is TRBV9, the J call TRBJ1-3; D is undetermined. CDR1 and CDR2 (germline): SGDLS, YYNGEE. V shed 3 bases and J shed 8 bases, with 6 bases lying between them. This CDR3 is 11 amino acids long. The CDR3 DNA reads as TGTGCCAGCAGCGGTGAGGACACCATATATTTT. The encoded protein is CASSGEDTIYF.